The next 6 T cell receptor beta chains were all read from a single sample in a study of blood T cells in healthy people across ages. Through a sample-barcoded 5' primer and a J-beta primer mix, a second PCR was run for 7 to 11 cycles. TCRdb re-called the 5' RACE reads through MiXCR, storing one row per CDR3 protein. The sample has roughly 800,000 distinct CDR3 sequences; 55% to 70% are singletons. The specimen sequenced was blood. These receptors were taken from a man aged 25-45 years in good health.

The CDR3 DNA is TGTGCCAGCAGGGGACTAGCGGGGGGGCGGAATGAGCAGTTCTTC. Residues: CASRGLAGGRNEQFF. V gene TRBV6-2 or TRBV6-3 combines with J gene TRBJ2-1; 16 bases match TRBD2. In germline, CDR1 is MNHEY, CDR2 SVGEGT. J lost 7 bases, V lost 6 bases, and 3 bases had no gene match. This CDR3 region has 15 residues.

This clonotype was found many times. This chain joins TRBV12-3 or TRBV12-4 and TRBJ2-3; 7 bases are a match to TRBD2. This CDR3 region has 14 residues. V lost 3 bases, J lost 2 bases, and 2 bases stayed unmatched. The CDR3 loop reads CASSFGGYTDTQYF. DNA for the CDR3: TGTGCCAGCAGTTTCGGGGGGTACACAGATACGCAGTATTTT.

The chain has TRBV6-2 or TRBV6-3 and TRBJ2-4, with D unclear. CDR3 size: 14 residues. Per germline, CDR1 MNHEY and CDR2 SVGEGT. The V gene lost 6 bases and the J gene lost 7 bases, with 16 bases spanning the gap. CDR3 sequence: CASSYQTEANIQYF. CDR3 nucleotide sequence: TGTGCCAGCAGCTACCAAACCGAAGCCAACATTCAGTACTTC.

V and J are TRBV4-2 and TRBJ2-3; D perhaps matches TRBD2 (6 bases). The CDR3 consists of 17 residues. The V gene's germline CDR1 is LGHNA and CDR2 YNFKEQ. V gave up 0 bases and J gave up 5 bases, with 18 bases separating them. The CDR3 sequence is CASSQDPPWGVQDTQYF. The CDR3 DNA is TGTGCCAGCAGCCAAGATCCCCCCTGGGGGGTTCAAGATACGCAGTATTTT.

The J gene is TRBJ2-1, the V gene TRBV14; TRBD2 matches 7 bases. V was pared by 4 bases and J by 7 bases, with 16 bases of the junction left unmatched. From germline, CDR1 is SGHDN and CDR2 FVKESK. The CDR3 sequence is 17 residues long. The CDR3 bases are TGTGCCAGCAGCCTCCTGGTTCAGCGGGGTGTCCGTAATGAGCAGTTCTTC. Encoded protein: CASSLLVQRGVRNEQFF.

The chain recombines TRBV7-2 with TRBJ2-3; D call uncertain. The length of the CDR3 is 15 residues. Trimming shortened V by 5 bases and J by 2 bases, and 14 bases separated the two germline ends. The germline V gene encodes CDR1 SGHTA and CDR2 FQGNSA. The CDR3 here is CASSPSRSYTDTQYF. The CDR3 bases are TGTGCCAGCAGCCCGTCCAGGAGTTACACAGATACGCAGTATTTT.